This T cell receptor (beta chain) was obtained from a study of Graves' ophthalmopathy and Graves' hyperthyroidism. Regarding the study as a whole: Ophthalmopathy progression prediction by the model yielded a sensitivity of roughly 67% and a specificity of 72.22%.

The CDR3 covers 15 residues. Trimming at V came to 5 bases and at J to 6 bases, leaving 9 bases not matched to a gene. Germline values: CDR1 MNHEY, CDR2 SMNVEV (reference sequence). RNA transcripts served as template for amplifying TCR beta CDR3 sequences. HTBI-primed RT-PCR formed the first round, and a multiplex PCR formed the second. TCRdb processed the multiplex PCR reads anew with MiXCR; each CDR3 protein has one entry. Altogether 660,000 or so distinct CDR3 sequences are present, about two fifths being singletons, with the ten largest covering 2.5% to 3.5%. This clonotype was seen only a few times. Its antigen remains unknown. None of the included patients had other autoimmune diseases, uncontrolled infections, pregnancy or lactation, as these led to exclusion.

The sequencing input was peripheral blood. This chain uses TRBV27 with TRBJ1-5; 8 nucleotides align to TRBD1. The receptor was isolated from an adult man with Graves' ophthalmopathy. In DNA, the CDR3 is TGTGCCAGCAGTACCCGGACAGGGAGGGGTCAGCCCCAGCATTTT. Protein sequence: CASSTRTGRGQPQHF.